This note documents a single T cell receptor (beta chain) sequence. Its antigen has not been determined. Base qualities are not provided; no much larger clone lies one nucleotide away. TCR libraries were constructed from approximately 390 ng RNA using the Immunoverse kit, and molecular barcoded adaptors covering alpha/delta and beta/gamma chains were employed. TCR library preparation used the same RNA that was used for transcriptome sequencing. Sequencing of TCR libraries was carried out on an Illumina HiSeq 4000 with 2 x 150 cycles. The original methods were these. Using MiXCR, which included quality filtering and error correction, TCR reads were aligned to human V, D, J and C references and then assembled into CDR3 clonotypes. Clonotype counts and gene usage diversity were analyzed with the tcR package in R. Raw mapping reads were checked after the RNA-seq reads had been mapped by STAR aligner version 2.5.3a onto the human GRCh37 genome. To test the effect of sequencing depth on detected clonotypes, IR-seq fastq files were randomly downsampled using Seqtk 1.3. TCRdb handled the public reads itself, with Q25 trimming in fastp and clone calling in MiXCR, and kept productive beta chains. Rows matching on CDR3 protein sequence are summarized as one entry with the most common DNA and genes. TCRdb, not the original authors, processed these V and J calls. The sample yields around 48,000 distinct CDR3 sequences; roughly a fifth were counted once. The ten largest clonotypes hold about 16% of the sample.

Bone marrow was sampled from every patient at the time of active disease. Isolation of bone marrow mononuclear cells was performed by Ficoll-Hypaque density gradient centrifugation. To remove myeloma plasma cells, the cells were labeled with CD138 magnetic microbeads on a MACS separator, and CD138-negative cells were then collected by negative selection. The purity of the isolated cells was checked by flow cytometry with CD138 antibodies on an Attune NxT. Total RNA was extracted with TRIzol reagent and quantified with a NanoDrop spectrophotometer. For each patient, the CD138-negative bone marrow sample underwent paired RNA-seq and IR-seq. Measured from the cysteine to the phenylalanine, the CDR3 is 15 residues long. This entry keeps only the CDR3 DNA: 45 bases, framed from base 1. The germline ends are 16 bases apart after V is trimmed by 5 bases and J by 5 bases. The germline V gene sets CDR1 to SGHVS and CDR2 to FNYEAQ.

This sample is drawn from a study of read filtering for tumor transcriptome and immune sequencing (dated by TCRdb to 2018 to 2021). With respect to the entire study: The cohort had approximately 16 male and 11 to 15 female patients with a mean age of about 66 years, ranging from about 40 to 85. By revised international staging, eight or nine patients were R-ISS I, 15 to 20 were R-ISS II and 7 were R-ISS III. After DNase treatment, whole-transcriptome libraries were prepared using the TruSeq RNA Access Library Prep Kit. TCR-region mapped reads per sample ranged from about 3.5 to 11 million with IR-seq versus only about 85 to 1273 with RNA-seq. Using the same bone marrow samples, the study compared TCR repertoires obtained by targeted immune repertoire sequencing with those obtained by bulk whole-transcriptome sequencing. One of the main goals was to work out a read-filtering strategy for immune repertoire data, in particular whether clonotypes backed by only a single read should be removed. What the study reported, not specific to this receptor: Compared with RNA-seq, IR-seq captured clonotypes at much higher depth and more reliably, and a smaller IR-seq throughput was enough to identify most shared clonotypes. The correlation between IR-seq and RNA-seq shared clonotype proportions rose when single-read clonotypes were removed. The sorted CD138-negative fraction was not purified T cells but a mixed bone marrow immune population. In IR-seq, around 80% of clonotypes but roughly 3.5% of total reads were represented by single-read clonotypes, whereas in RNA-seq, approximately 73% of clonotypes and around 47% of reads were represented by single-read clonotypes.

The rearranged chain carries TRBV7-6 and TRBJ2-1; TRBD2 could be the D gene, as 6 bases match. This receptor was obtained from a donor at least 40 years old with multiple myeloma. Sequenced input: a population of CD138-negative cells sorted from bone marrow. Explained via the paper, the cell subset or site label denotes: bone marrow mononuclear cells depleted of CD138+ plasma/myeloma cells by negative magnetic selection. The DNA reads as follows: TGTGCCAGCAGCCCCGAGATGGTAGCGGACAATGAGCAGTTCTTC. The encoded protein is CASSPEMVADNEQFF.